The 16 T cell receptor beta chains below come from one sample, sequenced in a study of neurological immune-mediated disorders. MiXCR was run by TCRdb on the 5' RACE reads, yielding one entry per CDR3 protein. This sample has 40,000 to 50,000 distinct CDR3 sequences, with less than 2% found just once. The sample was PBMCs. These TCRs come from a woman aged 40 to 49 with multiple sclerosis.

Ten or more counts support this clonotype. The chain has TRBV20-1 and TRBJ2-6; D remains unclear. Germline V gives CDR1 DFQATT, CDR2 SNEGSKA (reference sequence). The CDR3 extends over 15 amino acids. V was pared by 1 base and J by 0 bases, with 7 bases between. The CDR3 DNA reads TGCAGTGCTAGAGTCTGGGACTCTGGGGCCAACGTCCTGACTTTC. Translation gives CSARVWDSGANVLTF.

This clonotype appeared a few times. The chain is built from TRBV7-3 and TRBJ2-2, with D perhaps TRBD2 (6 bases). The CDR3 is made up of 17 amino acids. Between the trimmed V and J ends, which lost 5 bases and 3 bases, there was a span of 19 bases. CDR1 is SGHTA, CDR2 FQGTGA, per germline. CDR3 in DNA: TGTGCCAGCAGCCAAAACCCCTATAGCGGAGACACCGGGGAGCTGTTTTTT. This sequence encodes CASSQNPYSGDTGELFF.

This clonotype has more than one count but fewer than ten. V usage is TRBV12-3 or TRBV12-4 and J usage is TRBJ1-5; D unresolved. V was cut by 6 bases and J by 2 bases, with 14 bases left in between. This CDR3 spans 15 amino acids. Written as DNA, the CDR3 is TGTGCCAGCAGCCCACACCGCGGCGGCAATCAGCCCCAGCATTTT. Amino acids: CASSPHRGGNQPQHF.

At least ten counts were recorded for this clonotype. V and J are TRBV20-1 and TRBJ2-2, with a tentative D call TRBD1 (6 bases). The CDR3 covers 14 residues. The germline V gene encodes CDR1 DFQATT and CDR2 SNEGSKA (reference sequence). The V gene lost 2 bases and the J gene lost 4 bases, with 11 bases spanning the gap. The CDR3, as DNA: TGCAGTGCTAGATGGGGGCAGAGCACCGGGGAGCTGTTTTTT. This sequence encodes CSARWGQSTGELFF.

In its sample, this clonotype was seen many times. CDR3: CATSRDRGPSGGALHF. CDR3 in DNA: TGTGCCACCAGCAGAGATCGAGGTCCCTCCGGGGGGGCCCTCCACTTT. J is TRBJ1-6 and V is TRBV15; D may be TRBD1 (5 bases). V lost 0 bases to trimming and J lost 14 bases, with 20 bases between them. This CDR3 is built from 16 residues. The V gene's germline CDR1 is LNHNV and CDR2 YYDKDF (reference sequence).

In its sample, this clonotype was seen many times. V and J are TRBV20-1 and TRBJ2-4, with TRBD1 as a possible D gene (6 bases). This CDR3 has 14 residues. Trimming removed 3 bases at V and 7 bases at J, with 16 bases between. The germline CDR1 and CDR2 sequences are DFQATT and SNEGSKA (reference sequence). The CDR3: CSARRDTARNIQYF. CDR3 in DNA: TGCAGTGCTAGGAGGGACACGGCAAGGAACATTCAGTACTTC.

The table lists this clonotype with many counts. The CDR3 spells CASSVETGGTEAFF. The DNA for the CDR3 is TGTGCCAGCAGCGTAGAGACAGGGGGCACTGAAGCTTTCTTT. The chain couples TRBV9 to TRBJ1-1, with TRBD1 identical over 9 bases. Trimming cost V 0 bases and J 4 bases; bases outside gene matches: 1. There are 14 residues in the CDR3. Germline V CDR1 and CDR2: SGDLS, YYNGEE.

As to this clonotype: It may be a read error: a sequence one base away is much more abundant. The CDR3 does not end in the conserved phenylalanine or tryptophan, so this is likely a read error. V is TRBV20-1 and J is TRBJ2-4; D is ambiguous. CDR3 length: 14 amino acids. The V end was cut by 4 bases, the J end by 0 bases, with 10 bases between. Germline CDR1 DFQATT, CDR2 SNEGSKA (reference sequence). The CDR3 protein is CSATPALAKNIQYC. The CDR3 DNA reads TGCAGTGCTACCCCGGCACTAGCCAAAAACATTCAGTACTGC.

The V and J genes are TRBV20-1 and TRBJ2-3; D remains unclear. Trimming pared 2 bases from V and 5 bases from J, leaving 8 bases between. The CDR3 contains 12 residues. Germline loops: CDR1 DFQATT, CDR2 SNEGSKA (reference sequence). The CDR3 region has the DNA TGCAGTGCTAGACTTGAAAGAGATACGCAGTATTTT. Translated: CSARLERDTQYF.

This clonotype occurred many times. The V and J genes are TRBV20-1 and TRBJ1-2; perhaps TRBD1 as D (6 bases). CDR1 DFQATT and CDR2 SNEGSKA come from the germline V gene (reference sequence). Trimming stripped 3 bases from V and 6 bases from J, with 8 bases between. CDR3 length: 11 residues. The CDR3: CSASDRHGYTF. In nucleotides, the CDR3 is TGCAGTGCTAGCGACAGGCATGGCTACACCTTC.

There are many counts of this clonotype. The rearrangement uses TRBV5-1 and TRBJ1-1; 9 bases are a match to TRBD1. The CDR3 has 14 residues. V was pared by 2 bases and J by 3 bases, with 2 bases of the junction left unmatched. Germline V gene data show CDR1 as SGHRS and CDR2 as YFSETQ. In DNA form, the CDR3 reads TGCGCCAGCAGCTTACAGGGGGCGGACACTGAAGCTTTCTTT. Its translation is CASSLQGADTEAFF.

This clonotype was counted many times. CDR3 in DNA: TGCAGTGCTAGCCTGGGGGAAGAGACCCAGTACTTC. As protein: CSASLGEETQYF. V usage is TRBV20-1 and J usage is TRBJ2-5; possibly TRBD1 or TRBD2 for D (5 bases each). The V and J ends lost 3 bases and 3 bases respectively, with 8 bases between them. This CDR3 region has 12 residues. The germline V gene encodes CDR1 DFQATT and CDR2 SNEGSKA (reference sequence).

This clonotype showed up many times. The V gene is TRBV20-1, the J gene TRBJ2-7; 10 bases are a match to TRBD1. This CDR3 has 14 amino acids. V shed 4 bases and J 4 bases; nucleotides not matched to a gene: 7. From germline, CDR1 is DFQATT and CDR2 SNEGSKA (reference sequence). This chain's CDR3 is CSAIWTGGDYEQYF. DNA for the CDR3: TGCAGTGCTATCTGGACAGGGGGAGATTACGAGCAGTACTTC.

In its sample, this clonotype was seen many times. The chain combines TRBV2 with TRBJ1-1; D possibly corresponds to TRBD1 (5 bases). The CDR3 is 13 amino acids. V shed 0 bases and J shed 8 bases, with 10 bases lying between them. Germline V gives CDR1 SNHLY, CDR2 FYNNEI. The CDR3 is CASSEAEGTEAFF. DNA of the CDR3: TGTGCCAGCAGTGAAGCTGAGGGGACCGAAGCTTTCTTT. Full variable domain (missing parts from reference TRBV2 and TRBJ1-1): EPEVTQTPSHQVTQMGQEVILRCVPISNHLYFYWYRQILGQKVEFLVSFYNNEISEKSEIFDDQFSVERPDGSNFTLKIRSTKLEDSAMYFCASSEAEGTEAFFGQGTRLTVV.

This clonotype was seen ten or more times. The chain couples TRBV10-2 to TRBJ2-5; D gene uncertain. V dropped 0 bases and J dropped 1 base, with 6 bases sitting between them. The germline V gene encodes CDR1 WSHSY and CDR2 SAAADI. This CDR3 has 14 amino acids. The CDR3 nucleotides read TGCGCCAGCAGTGAGTCTAGGGCCCAAGAGACCCAGTACTTC. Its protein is CASSESRAQETQYF.

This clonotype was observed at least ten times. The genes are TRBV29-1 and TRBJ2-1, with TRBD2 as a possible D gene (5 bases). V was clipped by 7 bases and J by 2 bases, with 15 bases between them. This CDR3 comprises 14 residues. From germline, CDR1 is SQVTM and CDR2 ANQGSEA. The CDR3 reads CSARQGGPYNEQFF. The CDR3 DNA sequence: TGCAGCGCACGTCAAGGAGGTCCCTACAATGAGCAGTTCTTC.